This is a list of T cell receptor beta chains from one sample in a study of blood T cell repertoires in COVID-19. The table came from immunoSEQ multiplex PCR; TCRdb's copy has only in-frame clones and leaves some out. Among about 270,000 clones, approximately 89% were seen once, and the ten largest hold more than 0.95%. The sequenced sample was PBMCs or T cells enriched from blood (not recorded which). Every receptor here comes from a woman aged 40 to 50 with acute COVID-19. CDR3s include the opening cysteine and the closing phenylalanine or tryptophan. Each record gives: V gene, J gene, clone size, CDR3 length, D gene, CDR3 DNA, CDR3 protein. The D gene is left open where the match is weak. Clone size is stated in some rows and not others, as once, few, many or a class when expanded.

TRBV9	TRBJ1-4	.	15	.	TGTGCCAGCAGCGTAGGGGACACGGGCGGTGAAAAACTGTTTTTT	CASSVGDTGGEKLFF
TRBV9	TRBJ1-1	once	15	.	TGTGCCAGCAGCGTAGCCAAAGGGGGGAACACTGAAGCTTTCTTT	CASSVAKGGNTEAFF
TRBV5-1	TRBJ1-6	.	16	TRBD1	TGCGCCAGCAGCAAGGACAGGGGGCGATTCGGTTCACCCCTCCACTTT	CASSKDRGRFGSPLHF
TRBV7-2	TRBJ2-2	.	14	.	TGTGCCAGCAGCTTCGACAGAACAGGCGGGGAGCTGTTTTTT	CASSFDRTGGELFF
TRBV29-1	TRBJ1-1	.	14	.	TGCAGCGTAGATGAGACTCGGGACAAGTTCCGAGCTTTCTTT	CSVDETRDKFRAFF
TRBV24-1	TRBJ2-5	.	13	TRBD2	TGTGCCACCAGAGCGGGACCTCAAGAGACCCAGTACTTC	CATRAGPQETQYF
TRBV7-2	TRBJ1-3	.	14	.	TGTGCCAGCAGCCTGGGACTCTCAGGAAACACCATATATTTT	CASSLGLSGNTIYF
TRBV7-8	TRBJ1-3	.	12	.	TGTGCCAGCAGCCTGAGGGGAAACACCATATATTTT	CASSLRGNTIYF
TRBV7-9	TRBJ1-4	.	12	.	TGTGCCAGCAGTCCAGAGGTTGAAAAACTGTTTTTT	CASSPEVEKLFF
TRBV10-3	TRBJ2-2	many	16	TRBD2	TGTGCCATCAGTGATTATAGCGGGAGATTCTCCGGGGAGCTGTTTTTT	CAISDYSGRFSGELFF
TRBV7-9	TRBJ2-3	.	14	.	TGTGCCAGCAGCTTTGCGGGATGGACAGATACGCAGTATTTT	CASSFAGWTDTQYF
TRBV7-6	TRBJ1-1	once	16	.	TGTGCCAGCAGCCGTTTGGTCGGCGGCTCGAACACTGAAGCTTTCTTT	CASSRLVGGSNTEAFF
TRBV7-8	TRBJ2-5	.	17	TRBD2	TGTGCCAGCAGCTCGAGACTAGCGGGAGCTTCTAAAGAGACCCAGTACTTC	CASSSRLAGASKETQYF
TRBV18	TRBJ1-3	.	13	.	TGTGCCAGCGTCCAGGGGACTGGAAACACCATATATTTT	CASVQGTGNTIYF
TRBV6-5	TRBJ1-2	.	14	.	TGTGCCAGCAGCTCCCTCCAGGGCGTGTATGGCTACACCTTC	CASSSLQGVYGYTF
TRBV19	TRBJ2-1	.	13	TRBD1	TGTGCCAGTAGTGCTCACAGGGGTAATGAGCAGTTCTTC	CASSAHRGNEQFF